The rows below give T cell receptor beta chains drawn from one sample of a study of T cell responses to AZD1222 COVID-19 vaccine. Sequenced by immunoSEQ multiplex PCR; TCRdb stores in-frame clones only, minus some. Among some 130,000 clones listed, around 90% were seen once. The sequences come from peripheral blood, collected on day 0 of AZD1222 vaccination. These receptors came from an adult in good health. The CDR3 runs from the conserved cysteine through the conserved F or W. Each record gives: CDR3 protein, CDR3 DNA, D gene, J gene, clone size, V gene. A D gene is named only where the DNA matches it firmly. For some rows the clone size is stated as once, few or many, or as a class when expanded; others skip it.

CASSLAGRGLNTIYF | TGTGCCAGCAGCTTAGCAGGGAGAGGCTTAAACACCATATATTTT | . | TRBJ1-3 | few | TRBV7-9
CASSRLGETQYF | TGTGCCAGCAGCCGACTTGGAGAGACCCAGTACTTC | . | TRBJ2-5 | . | TRBV6-5
CASQKSGQGSSPLHF | TGTGCCAGCCAAAAGTCAGGACAGGGTAGTTCACCCCTCCACTTT | TRBD1 | TRBJ1-6 | . | TRBV6-5
CATSRDQGGHQPQHF | TGTGCCACCAGCAGAGATCAGGGAGGACACCAGCCCCAGCATTTT | . | TRBJ1-5 | . | TRBV15
CASSFVGTGNQPQHF | TGTGCCAGCAGTTTTGTCGGGACAGGGAATCAGCCCCAGCATTTT | TRBD1 | TRBJ1-5 | . | TRBV27
CSVDGQKYNEQFF | TGCAGCGTTGACGGACAGAAATACAATGAGCAGTTCTTC | . | TRBJ2-1 | . | TRBV29-1
CASSFRDPRGTQYF | TGTGCCAGCAGCTTCCGGGACCCCCGGGGTACGCAGTATTTT | . | TRBJ2-3 | . | TRBV7-9
CASRTGDYGYTF | TGTGCCAGCCGTACCGGGGACTATGGCTACACCTTC | . | TRBJ1-2 | . | TRBV5-4
CSVEDSWARGYTF | TGCAGCGTTGAAGATTCATGGGCCCGAGGCTACACCTTC | . | TRBJ1-2 | . | TRBV29-1
CASSFPDRGRQETQYF | TGCGCCAGCAGCTTCCCCGACAGGGGGCGGCAAGAGACCCAGTACTTC | TRBD1 | TRBJ2-5 | . | TRBV5-1
CASSQDLTGPRTDTQYF | TGTGCCAGCAGCCAAGATTTGACGGGACCTCGCACAGATACGCAGTATTTT | . | TRBJ2-3 | once | TRBV3-1/TRBV3-2
CASSLESYTDTQYF | TGCGCCAGCAGCTTGGAGTCTTACACAGATACGCAGTATTTT | . | TRBJ2-3 | . | TRBV5-1
CASSAWGGAPGLPSIDTQYF | TGTGCCAGCAGCGCCTGGGGGGGAGCCCCGGGACTTCCCTCGATAGATACGCAGTATTTT | TRBD2 | TRBJ2-3 | . | TRBV5-8
CASSQEPGTSSAYNEQFF | TGCGCCAGCAGCCAAGAACCCGGGACTTCATCGGCTTACAATGAGCAGTTCTTC | . | TRBJ2-1 | . | TRBV4-3
CASSSGPSGANVLTF | TGTGCCAGCAGCTCGGGACCCTCTGGGGCCAACGTCCTGACTTTC | . | TRBJ2-6 | . | TRBV5-7
CASSLADYEQYF | TGTGCCAGCAGCTTGGCCGACTACGAGCAGTACTTC | . | TRBJ2-7 | many | TRBV5-5
CSVEDWTKGTIYF | TGCAGCGTTGAAGACTGGACGAAAGGCACCATATATTTT | . | TRBJ1-3 | . | TRBV29-1
CASSGPGLAVYEQYF | TGTGCCAGTAGTGGGCCGGGACTAGCGGTCTACGAGCAGTACTTC | TRBD2 | TRBJ2-7 | . | TRBV19